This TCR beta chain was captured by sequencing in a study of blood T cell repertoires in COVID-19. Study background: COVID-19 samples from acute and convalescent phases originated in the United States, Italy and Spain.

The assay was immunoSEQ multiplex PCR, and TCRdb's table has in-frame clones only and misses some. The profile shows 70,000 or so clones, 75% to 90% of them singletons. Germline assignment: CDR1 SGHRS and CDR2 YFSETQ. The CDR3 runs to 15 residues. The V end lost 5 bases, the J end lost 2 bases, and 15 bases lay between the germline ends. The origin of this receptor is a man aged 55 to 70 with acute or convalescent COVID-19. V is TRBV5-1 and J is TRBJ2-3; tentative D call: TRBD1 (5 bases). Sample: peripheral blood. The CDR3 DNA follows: TGCGCCAGCAGTGGTTGGGGCCTATACACAGATACGCAGTATTTT. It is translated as CASSGWGLYTDTQYF.